This TCR beta chain was captured by sequencing in a study of cytomegalovirus exposure and HLA in healthy donors. About the research overall: From donors who were HLA-typed, an early data release held approximately 91 million unique TCRs. The study, taken as a whole, reports: Rare TCR sequences predominated, though certain public TCRs were found in many donors.

This PCR relied on a set of 60 Vbeta primers and 13 Jbeta primers. TCRdb keeps only in-frame clones here, not all; method: immunoSEQ multiplex PCR. In total, the table holds fewer than 50,000 clones. The germline gives CDR1 WSHSY, CDR2 SAAADI. This CDR3 has 14 residues. Concerning this clone itself: Its cognate antigen is unknown. Its ends do not fully match the called genes, so a read error is possible.

Sequences were obtained from PBMCs. This clonotype originated in a male donor in good health and CMV-seronegative. This chain links TRBV10-2 with TRBJ2-7; maybe TRBD1 (6 bases). Written as DNA, the CDR3 is TGCGCCAGCAGTAAGTCCGGGACACAGCTAGAGCAGTACTTC. The encoded protein is CASSKSGTQLEQYF.